The 4 T cell receptor beta chains below all came from one sample that was sequenced in a study of blood T cell repertoires in COVID-19. Clones were read by immunoSEQ multiplex PCR, and TCRdb kept only the in-frame ones, dropping some. The sample holds over 90,000 clones, just under 85% seen once. Material: peripheral blood. The receptor set was obtained from a man aged 35-49 years with active or convalescent COVID-19.

The rearrangement links TRBV29-1 to TRBJ2-3, with D uncertain. Germline-derived CDR1 and CDR2 are SQVTM and ANQGSEA. V was cut by 4 bases and J by 1 base, with 9 bases left in between. The CDR3 sequence is 13 residues long. CDR3 residues: CSVARGGTDTQYF. CDR3 coding DNA: TGCAGCGTTGCCCGAGGAGGCACAGATACGCAGTATTTT.

CDR3 region: CASSDYPRQPQHF. CDR3 DNA: TGCGCCAGCAGTGATTACCCTCGGCAGCCCCAGCATTTT. This chain connects TRBV10-2 to TRBJ1-5; no clear D gene. CDR1 and CDR2 from the germline V gene are WSHSY and SAAADI. The CDR3 spans 13 residues. V lost 3 bases to trimming and J lost 7 bases, with 10 bases between them.

This clone was detected only once. The chain links TRBV5-1 to TRBJ2-1; TRBD1 agrees at 9 bases. Looked up from germline, CDR1 is SGHRS and CDR2 is YFSETQ. V dropped 3 bases and J dropped 5; count of bases not matched to a gene: 6. This CDR3 is 15 amino acids long. The CDR3 DNA follows: TGCGCCAGCAGCTCAAGGGACAGGGAGAACAATGAGCAGTTCTTC. Its protein product is CASSSRDRENNEQFF. Looking up the rest from reference TRBV5-1 and TRBJ2-1 gives the full variable domain: KAGVTQTPRYLIKTRGQQVTLSCSPISGHRSVSWYQQTPGQGLQFLFEYFSETQRNKGNFPGRFSGRQFSNSRSEMNVSTLELGDSALYLCASSSRDRENNEQFFGPGTRLTVL.

CDR3 in DNA: TGTGCCAGCAGCGTAGGGGGACAATTAGGGCTGTTTTTT. As protein: CASSVGGQLGLFF. This rearrangement joins TRBV9 to TRBJ2-2, with a possible D match to TRBD1 (6 bases). With 0 bases removed from V and 13 bases from J, the gap between germline ends came to 13 bases. The germline CDR1 and CDR2 sequences are SGDLS and YYNGEE. This CDR3 contains 13 residues. The full variable domain, in which reference TRBV9 and TRBJ2-2 provide the parts outside the CDR3, is DSGVTQTPKHLITATGQRVTLRCSPRSGDLSVYWYQQSLDQGLQFLIQYYNGEERAKGNILERFSAQQFPDLHSELNLSSLELGDSALYFCASSVGGQLGLFFGEGSRLTVL.